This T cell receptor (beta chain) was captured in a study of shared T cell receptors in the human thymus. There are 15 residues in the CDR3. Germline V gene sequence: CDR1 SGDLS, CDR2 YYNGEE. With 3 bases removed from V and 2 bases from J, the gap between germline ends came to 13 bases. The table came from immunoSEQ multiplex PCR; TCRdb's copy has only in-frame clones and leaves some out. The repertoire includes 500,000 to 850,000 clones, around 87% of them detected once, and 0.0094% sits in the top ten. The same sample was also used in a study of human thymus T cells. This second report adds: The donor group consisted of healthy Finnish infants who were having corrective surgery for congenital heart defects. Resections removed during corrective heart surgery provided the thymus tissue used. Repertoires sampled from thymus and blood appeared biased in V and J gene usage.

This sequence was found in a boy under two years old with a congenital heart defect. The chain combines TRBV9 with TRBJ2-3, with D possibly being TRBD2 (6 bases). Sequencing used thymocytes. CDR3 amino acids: CASSGGLLSTDTQYF. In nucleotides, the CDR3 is TGTGCCAGCAGCGGGGGACTTCTCTCCACAGATACGCAGTATTTT.